The 22 T cell receptor beta chains given below trace back to one sample, sequenced in a study of cytomegalovirus exposure and HLA in healthy donors. Primers for the PCR totalled 60 Vbeta and 13 Jbeta. Here immunoSEQ multiplex PCR was the method, and the copy in TCRdb shows in-frame clones only, minus some. Of approximately 120,000 clones in the sample, 60% to 85% were seen once. The sample comprised PBMCs. These receptors all stem from a man younger than 45 in good health and CMV-seronegative.

CDR3 sequence (DNA): TGTGCCAGCAGTCCTACAGGGAGCTCTGGGGCCAACGTCCTGACTTTC. Translated: CASSPTGSSGANVLTF. The J gene is TRBJ2-6, the V gene TRBV27; TRBD1 might be the D (6 bases). Germline CDR1 MNHEY, CDR2 SMNVEV (reference sequence). Deletions cut 5 bases from V and 0 bases from J, with 11 bases between. The CDR3 loop spans 16 amino acids.

This clone has just a few counts. The chain recombines TRBV4-2 with TRBJ2-2, with TRBD2 identical over 8 bases. CDR1 is LGHNA and CDR2 is YNFKEQ in the germline V gene. The CDR3 has 15 residues. V was clipped by 4 bases and J by 4 bases; unmatched bases: 5. The CDR3 region has the DNA TGTGCCAGCAGCCCGGGGGGGTCCGGCACCGGGGAGCTGTTTTTT. It translates to CASSPGGSGTGELFF.

The CDR3 region is CASSTRVNGSYEQYF. The CDR3 nucleotides are TGTGCCAGCAGTACCAGGGTAAATGGCTCCTACGAGCAGTACTTC. The gene calls are TRBV27 and TRBJ2-7, with D perhaps matching TRBD1 (5 bases). CDR3 length equals 15 residues. From germline, CDR1 is MNHEY and CDR2 SMNVEV (reference sequence). V was cut by 5 bases and J by 0 bases, with 14 bases left in between.

The chain has TRBV15 and TRBJ1-1, with 8 bases aligning to TRBD1. The CDR3 consists of 16 residues. Trimming at V came to 0 bases and at J to 3 bases, leaving 6 bases not matched to a gene. Germline V gene data show CDR1 as LNHNV and CDR2 as YYDKDF (reference sequence). CDR3 protein: CATSRDKLTGDTEAFF. The CDR3 nucleotides are TGTGCCACCAGCAGAGATAAGTTGACAGGGGACACTGAAGCTTTCTTT.

About this clone: Mismatch with germline at one junction end may stem from a read error. Other DNA sequences within the sample encode an identical CDR3. J is TRBJ1-5 and V is TRBV30; perhaps TRBD1 as D (6 bases). This CDR3 region has 13 residues. The germline V gene has CDR1 GTSNPN and CDR2 SVGIG (reference sequence). Written as DNA, the CDR3 is TGTGCCTGGAGTACAGGGAACAATCAGCCCCAGCATTTC. This sequence encodes CAWSTGNNQPQHF.

The DNA for the CDR3 is TGTGCCAGCTCACCGACAGGGTTCGAGCAGTACTTC. Protein sequence: CASSPTGFEQYF. This rearrangement joins TRBV18 to TRBJ2-7; TRBD1 agrees at 7 bases. The CDR3 length is 12 residues. Germline CDR1 reads KGHSH; CDR2 reads LQKENI. V dropped 3 bases and J dropped 6; count of bases not matched to a gene: 2.

The rearrangement uses TRBV6-4 and TRBJ2-3; perhaps TRBD1 as D (7 bases). Looked up from germline, CDR1 is MRHNA and CDR2 is SNTAGT. V gave up 5 bases and J gave up 0 bases, with 9 bases separating them. The CDR3 loop spans 14 amino acids. CDR3 in DNA: TGTGCCAGCAGTTCAGGGGGGAGCACAGATACGCAGTATTTT. Protein: CASSSGGSTDTQYF.

This chain joins TRBV13 and TRBJ2-1; 9 bases fit TRBD2. J was trimmed by 10 bases and V by 1 base; bases with no gene match: 5. The CDR3 sequence is 14 residues long. The germline CDR1 and CDR2 sequences are PRHDT and FYEKMQ (reference sequence). Here the CDR3 DNA reads TGTGCCAGCAGCTTAGTGGGACTAGCATCCGAGCAGTTCTTC. It is translated as CASSLVGLASEQFF.

This chain uses TRBV19 with TRBJ2-7; D unresolved. Germline V gives CDR1 LNHDA, CDR2 SQIVND (reference sequence). V lost 5 bases and J lost 3, with 8 bases in between. This CDR3 contains 12 residues. CDR3 region: CASSEANYEQYF. The CDR3 coding sequence is TGTGCCAGTAGTGAGGCTAACTACGAGCAGTACTTC.

The V call is TRBV7-9, the J call TRBJ2-2, with TRBD2 matching 9 bases. Trimming cost V 1 base and J 4 bases; bases outside gene matches: 4. The V gene's germline CDR1 is SEHNR and CDR2 FQNEAQ (reference sequence). The CDR3 has 16 amino acids. The CDR3 loop is CASSLVAGGPTGELFF. In DNA form, the CDR3 reads TGTGCCAGCAGCTTAGTGGCGGGAGGGCCCACCGGGGAGCTGTTTTTT.

The chain is built from TRBV29-1 and TRBJ2-4; D gene uncertain. CDR3 length: 12 amino acids. Germline assignment: CDR1 SQVTM and CDR2 ANQGSEA. The V and J ends lost 2 bases and 0 bases respectively, with 2 bases between them. The CDR3 loop is CSVELAKNIQYF. CDR3 bases: TGCAGCGTTGAACTAGCCAAAAACATTCAGTACTTC. Variable domain in full (rest from reference TRBV29-1 and TRBJ2-4): SAVISQKPSRDICQRGTSLTIQCQVDSQVTMMFWYRQQPGQSLTLIATANQGSEATYESGFVIDKFPISRPNLTFSTLTVSNMSPEDSSIYLCSVELAKNIQYFGAGTRLSVL.

J is TRBJ1-6 and V is TRBV7-2, with unresolved D. The germline CDR1 and CDR2 sequences are SGHTA and FQGNSA. The CDR3 covers 18 residues. V shed 2 bases and J shed 9 bases, with 23 bases lying between them. CDR3 bases: TGTGCCAGCAGCTTAAGGGAGTCTTCTTCACAACTGGGTTCACCCCTCCACTTT. It encodes CASSLRESSSQLGSPLHF.

The rearrangement joins TRBV5-4 to TRBJ2-1; 7 nucleotides align to TRBD2. The CDR3 runs to 17 residues. J gave up 5 bases and V 1 base, and 12 bases lay outside the gene matches. Germline-derived CDR1 and CDR2 are SGHNT and YYREEE (reference sequence). CDR3: CASSLSAGRGGNNEQFF. CDR3 DNA: TGTGCCAGCAGCTTGTCCGCGGGGCGGGGAGGGAACAATGAGCAGTTCTTC.

This rearrangement joins TRBV10-3 to TRBJ1-1; 8 bases map to TRBD1. The CDR3 runs to 14 residues. CDR1 and CDR2 (germline): ENHRY, SYGVKD. The ends lost 6 bases at V and 4 bases at J; junction bases unmatched: 7. CDR3 DNA sequence: TGTGCCATCAGAGGGACAGGAATCACCACTGAAGCTTTCTTT. Its protein is CAIRGTGITTEAFF.

The CDR3 protein is CASSMLNSYGYTF. CDR3 nucleotide sequence: TGTGCCAGTAGTATGCTGAACTCCTATGGCTACACCTTC. The J gene is TRBJ1-2, the V gene TRBV19; no definite D call. Germline V gene data show CDR1 as LNHDA and CDR2 as SQIVND (reference sequence). The V end was cut by 3 bases, the J end by 4 bases, with 9 bases between. The CDR3 length is 13 residues.

V usage is TRBV11-2 and J usage is TRBJ1-2; D possibly corresponds to TRBD1 (6 bases). From germline, CDR1 is SGHAT and CDR2 FQNNGV. The CDR3 length is 14 residues. The V end lost 0 bases, the J end lost 3 bases, and 8 bases lay between the germline ends. CDR3 region: CASSLESGDYGYTF. The CDR3 DNA follows: TGTGCCAGCAGCTTAGAATCAGGGGACTATGGCTACACCTTC.

As to this clone: The same CDR3 can be traced to other DNA sequences in this sample. For the CDR3, the DNA is TGTGCCAGCAGTCGTCCGGGACAGGGGCAATCAGCTTTCTTT. It specifies CASSRPGQGQSAFF. The chain uses TRBV7-9 and TRBJ1-1; 10 bases are shared with TRBD1. CDR3 length: 14 residues. Per germline, CDR1 SEHNR and CDR2 FQNEAQ (reference sequence). V dropped 6 bases and J dropped 10; count of bases not matched to a gene: 11.

The chain combines TRBV6-5 with TRBJ1-1; D gene unclear. Germline V gives CDR1 MNHEY, CDR2 SVGAGI. The ends were cut back, 0 bases at V and 1 base at J, with 12 bases in the middle. The length of the CDR3 is 16 residues. CDR3 sequence (DNA): TGTGCCAGCAGTTACTCGAAAAGGCCGGGGAACACTGAAGCTTTCTTT. As protein: CASSYSKRPGNTEAFF.

The chain couples TRBV27 to TRBJ2-2; D unresolved. This CDR3 has 13 residues. Trimming stripped 3 bases from V and 5 bases from J, with 7 bases between. The V gene's germline CDR1 is MNHEY and CDR2 SMNVEV (reference sequence). CDR3 sequence reads: CASSFFGTGELFF. The CDR3 nucleotides read TGTGCCAGCAGTTTTTTCGGGACCGGGGAGCTGTTTTTT.

This clone has only a few counts. The chain employs TRBV18 and TRBJ1-6, with D possibly being TRBD1 (5 bases). CDR1 and CDR2 from the germline V gene are KGHSH and LQKENI. Trimming took 2 bases from V and 7 from J, leaving 15 bases between them. The CDR3 has 16 residues. The CDR3 nucleotides read TGTGCCAGCTCACCAAGCAGGGTTTGGGGCAATTCACCCCTCCACTTT. It encodes CASSPSRVWGNSPLHF.

The chain has TRBV7-8 and TRBJ1-2, with TRBD1 matching 7 bases. The CDR3 covers 15 residues. Germline loops: CDR1 SGHVS, CDR2 FQNEAQ. V lost 5 bases and J lost 0; bases outside the gene matches: 6. The CDR3 bases are TGTGCCAGCAGCCCGGGGACAGTTACTAACTATGGCTACACCTTC. Translating gives CASSPGTVTNYGYTF.

DNA for the CDR3: TGTGCCAGCTCACCAACGTCAGAATATGGCTACACCTTC. Translated: CASSPTSEYGYTF. The chain combines TRBV18 with TRBJ1-2; the D is unclear. Germline CDR1 and CDR2: KGHSH and LQKENI. Trimming took off 2 bases at V and 5 bases at J, with 9 bases between the two ends. The length of the CDR3 is 13 residues.